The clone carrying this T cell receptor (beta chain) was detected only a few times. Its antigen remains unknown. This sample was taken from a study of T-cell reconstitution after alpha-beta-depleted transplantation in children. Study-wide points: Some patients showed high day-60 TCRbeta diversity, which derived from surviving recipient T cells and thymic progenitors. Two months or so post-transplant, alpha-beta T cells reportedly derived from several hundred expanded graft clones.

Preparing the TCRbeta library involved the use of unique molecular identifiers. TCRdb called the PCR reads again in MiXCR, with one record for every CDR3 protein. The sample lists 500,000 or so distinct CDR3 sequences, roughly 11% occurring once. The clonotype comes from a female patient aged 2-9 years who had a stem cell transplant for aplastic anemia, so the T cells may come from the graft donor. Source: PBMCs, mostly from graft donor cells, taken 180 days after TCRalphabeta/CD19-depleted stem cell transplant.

The CDR3 sequence: CASSLAGDNYGYTF. As DNA, the CDR3 is TGTGCCAGCAGCTTGGCCGGGGATAACTATGGCTACACCTTC. The V call is TRBV5-6, the J call TRBJ1-2, with D hard to call. Trimming stripped 0 bases from V and 1 base from J, with 7 bases between. The germline V gene encodes CDR1 SGHDT and CDR2 YYEEEE. This CDR3 is built from 14 residues.